Here is one TCR beta chain with its context. These data come from a study of cytomegalovirus exposure and HLA in healthy donors. The PCR ran on 60 Vbeta and 13 Jbeta primers. The assay was immunoSEQ multiplex PCR, and TCRdb's table has in-frame clones only and misses some. In total, the table holds 200,000 to 250,000 clones. CDR3 length: 14 amino acids. CDR1 SEHNR and CDR2 FQNEAQ come from the germline V gene (reference sequence). Trimming at V came to 8 bases and at J to 1 base, leaving 4 bases not matched to a gene. Sequencing was performed on PBMCs. The chain uses TRBV7-9 and TRBJ2-2; 7 bases are a match to TRBD1. This TCR came from a woman aged 25 to 45 in good health and CMV-seropositive. The chain's CDR3 is CASPRTGNTGELFF. The CDR3 DNA reads as TGTGCCAGCCCCCGGACAGGGAACACCGGGGAGCTGTTTTTT.